This T cell receptor (beta chain) was captured by sequencing in a study of spatial heterogeneity in lung cancer. The overall study: Patients with untreated early-stage non-small cell lung cancer, numbering around 72, were the donors. Follow-up PBMC specimens underwent sequencing when available; their median timing was about 2 years after resection. Sequence detection consistently recorded a greater number of beta-chain than alpha-chain sequences.

Time point in this sample: blood at routine non-recurrence follow-up after resection. TCRs were sequenced from unsorted whole RNA of tumor, nontumor lung or PBMC. The V segment lost 4 bases and the J segment 3 bases; nucleotides outside the gene matches: 12. The germline V gene encodes CDR1 MDHEN and CDR2 SYDVKM. The CDR3 has 16 amino acids. A single record per CDR3 protein comes from TCRdb applying MiXCR to the 5' RACE reads. The sample shows 95,000 to 130,000 distinct CDR3 sequences, over 9% of them seen only once. Findings and caveats of the study: Tumor TCRs that were ubiquitous and expanded showed up in blood more at resection than follow-up.

This clonotype was counted only a few times. Its antigen is undetermined. This clonotype originated in a male donor with early-stage non-small cell lung cancer. The input for sequencing was PBMCs, taken at follow-up. The V gene is TRBV28, the J gene TRBJ2-7; 7 bases fit TRBD1. CDR3 in amino acids: CASSSRTGVIDYEQYF. The CDR3 DNA reads TGTGCCAGCAGTTCTCGGACAGGTGTAATAGACTACGAGCAGTACTTC.